Listed below are T cell receptor beta chains from one sample, sequenced in a study of technical replicates of blood from a few donors. The assay was immunoSEQ multiplex PCR, and TCRdb's table has in-frame clones only and misses some. Of about 93,000 clones listed, around 95% are singletons. Sequenced sample: T cells isolated from PBMCs. The receptors come from a human donor in good health. Both conserved end residues are part of each CDR3. A D gene is named only where the DNA matches it firmly. Clone size is shown for a subset of rows, as once, few, many or a class of expanded clone.

D,J,V,size,CDR3,DNA
.,TRBJ1-2,TRBV23-1,.,CASSQSIRRTSYGYTF,TGCGCCAGCAGTCAATCGATCCGACGGACATCTTATGGCTACACCTTC
.,TRBJ2-1,TRBV27,.,CASSPGTAFGEQFF,TGTGCCAGCAGTCCCGGGACTGCCTTCGGCGAGCAGTTCTTC
.,TRBJ1-4,TRBV2,medium-sized,CASQGAGEKLFF,TGTGCCTCGCAAGGGGCAGGAGAAAAACTGTTTTTT
.,TRBJ2-5,TRBV13,.,CASSKSGETQYF,TGTGCCAGCAGTAAATCCGGGGAGACCCAGTACTTC
.,TRBJ1-3,TRBV5-4,once,CASSPPNSGNTIYF,TGTGCCAGCAGCCCCCCAAACTCTGGAAACACCATATATTTT
TRBD1,TRBJ2-2,TRBV19,.,CASSVQGASGELFF,TGTGCCAGTAGCGTACAGGGGGCTTCCGGGGAGCTGTTTTTT
.,TRBJ2-7,TRBV6-6,.,CASSPGLFVYEQYF,TGTGCCAGCAGTCCGGGACTCTTCGTATACGAGCAGTACTTC
TRBD2,TRBJ2-7,TRBV7-2,.,CASSFSGQYYEQYF,TGTGCCAGCAGCTTTAGCGGGCAATACTACGAGCAGTACTTC
TRBD1,TRBJ1-1,TRBV25-1,.,CASSETTGSTEAFF,TGTGCCAGCAGTGAAACGACAGGGAGCACTGAAGCTTTCTTT
TRBD2,TRBJ2-1,TRBV6-1,.,CASSDPLAGGLGGEQFF,TGTGCCAGCAGTGACCCACTAGCGGGGGGGCTGGGGGGTGAGCAGTTCTTC
.,TRBJ2-7,TRBV23-1,.,CASSQGFQGAEQYF,TGCGCCAGCAGTCAAGGTTTCCAGGGTGCCGAGCAGTACTTC
TRBD1,TRBJ2-4,TRBV11-2,.,CASRNPGQGATKNIQYF,TGTGCCAGCAGAAACCCGGGACAGGGGGCGACCAAAAACATTCAGTACTTC
.,TRBJ2-1,TRBV29-1,.,CSARASYNEQFF,TGCAGCGCCAGGGCATCCTACAATGAGCAGTTCTTC
TRBD2,TRBJ2-1,TRBV7-2,.,CASTATSGGWDEQFF,TGTGCCAGCACCGCGACTAGCGGGGGTTGGGATGAGCAGTTCTTC
TRBD1,TRBJ2-7,TRBV29-1,.,CSVARDRMYEQYF,TGCAGCGTAGCTCGGGACAGGATGTACGAGCAGTACTTC
.,TRBJ1-5,TRBV30,.,CAWSVGGLGQPQHF,TGTGCCTGGAGTGTTGGCGGGCTGGGTCAGCCCCAGCATTTT
.,TRBJ2-3,TRBV6-1,.,CASSEGAGTPDTQYF,TGTGCCAGCAGTGAAGGTGCAGGGACTCCAGATACGCAGTATTTT
TRBD2,TRBJ2-3,TRBV5-6,.,CASSSLSLLGTSGDTQYF,TGTGCCAGCAGCTCACTCTCCCTTTTAGGGACTAGCGGGGATACGCAGTATTTT
TRBD2,TRBJ2-7,TRBV10-3,.,CAIRPLSGPSSYEQYF,TGTGCCATCAGACCCCTTAGCGGGCCTAGCTCCTACGAGCAGTACTTC
.,TRBJ2-5,TRBV2,.,CASLNRERGKTQYF,TGTGCCAGCCTAAACAGGGAGAGGGGGAAGACCCAGTACTTC
TRBD2,TRBJ2-3,TRBV2,.,CASIFSGRDTDTQYF,TGTGCCAGCATTTTTAGCGGGAGAGACACAGATACGCAGTATTTT
TRBD2,TRBJ2-1,TRBV29-1,.,CSALLAGGINEQFF,TGCAGCGCCCTACTAGCGGGAGGGATAAATGAGCAGTTCTTC
.,TRBJ1-2,TRBV12-5,.,CASGPRVFMPNYGYTF,TGTGCTAGTGGCCCCAGGGTCTTTATGCCTAACTATGGCTACACCTTC
.,TRBJ1-5,TRBV10-3,.,CAISESQGSSNQPQHF,TGTGCCATCAGTGAGTCCCAGGGAAGTAGCAATCAGCCCCAGCATTTT
TRBD1,TRBJ1-1,TRBV7-9,.,CASRSGQGSEAFF,TGTGCCAGCAGGTCCGGACAGGGGTCTGAAGCTTTCTTT
.,TRBJ2-1,TRBV7-3,.,CASSPTGPSGNEQFF,TGTGCCAGCAGCCCAACAGGGCCGTCGGGCAATGAGCAGTTCTTC
.,TRBJ1-1,TRBV28,.,CASSSPGHSSTEAFF,TGTGCCAGCAGTTCTCCAGGGCACTCTTCGACTGAAGCTTTCTTT
.,TRBJ2-7,TRBV5-1,.,CASSLISVSSYEQYF,TGCGCCAGCAGCTTGATTAGTGTAAGTAGCTACGAGCAGTACTTC
.,TRBJ1-4,TRBV28,.,CASRPNGNNEKLFF,TGTGCCAGCAGGCCTAATGGTAATAATGAAAAACTGTTTTTT